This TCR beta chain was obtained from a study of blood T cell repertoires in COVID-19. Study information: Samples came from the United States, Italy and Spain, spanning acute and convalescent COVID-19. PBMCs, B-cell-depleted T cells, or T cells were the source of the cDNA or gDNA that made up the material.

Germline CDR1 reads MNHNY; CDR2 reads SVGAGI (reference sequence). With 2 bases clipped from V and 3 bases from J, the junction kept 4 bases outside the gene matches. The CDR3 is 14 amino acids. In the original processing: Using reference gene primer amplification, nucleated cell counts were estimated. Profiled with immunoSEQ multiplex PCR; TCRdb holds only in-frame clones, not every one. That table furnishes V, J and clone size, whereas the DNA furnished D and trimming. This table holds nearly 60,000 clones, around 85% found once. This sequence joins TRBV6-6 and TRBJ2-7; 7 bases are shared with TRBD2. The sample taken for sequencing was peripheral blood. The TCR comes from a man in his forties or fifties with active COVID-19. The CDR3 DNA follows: TGTGCCAGCAGTTACGGACTAGTCGGCTACGAGCAGTACTTC. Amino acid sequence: CASSYGLVGYEQYF.